The 5 T cell receptor beta chains presented below share a single source sample, sequenced in a study of Graves' ophthalmopathy and Graves' hyperthyroidism (dated by TCRdb to the late 2010s). Data came from an Illumina HiSeq 2000. TCR beta CDR3 regions were amplified from RNA transcripts for repertoire sequencing. HTBI primers and the Qiagen OneStep RT-PCR kit were used in a first-round RT-PCR, which was followed by a second-round multiplex PCR, size selection and purification. TCRdb's own reprocessing of the public reads used fastp at Q25 and MiXCR and kept productive beta chains. Rows matching on CDR3 protein sequence are summarized as one entry with the most common DNA and genes. The sample yields approximately 1.2 million distinct CDR3 sequences; less than 45% were counted once. The top ten clonotypes cover roughly 10% of the sample. Sequencing input: peripheral blood or thyroid tissue (not recorded which). The receptors originated from an adult man with Graves' hyperthyroidism.

This clonotype has just a few counts. The rearrangement links TRBV12-3 or TRBV12-4 to TRBJ2-7; a weak D match, TRBD2 (6 bases). The CDR3 contains 16 residues. V lost 5 bases to trimming and J lost 3 bases, with 20 bases between them. The CDR3 region is CASSTTSRGTGYEQYF. The DNA of the CDR3 is TGTGCCAGCAGTACCACCTCCAGAGGGACTGGCTACGAGCAGTACTTC.

This clonotype was observed a single time. CDR3 sequence (DNA): TGTGCCAGCAGTCACGACCTGGACAGGGGCTATGATCAGCCCCAGCATTTT. Translation gives CASSHDLDRGYDQPQHF. The chain employs TRBV6-6 and TRBJ1-5, with 9 bases fitting TRBD1. After removal of 5 bases from V and 5 bases from J, the junction contained 13 bases not matched to a gene. CDR1 MNHNY and CDR2 SVGAGI come from the germline V gene (reference sequence). This CDR3 comprises 17 residues.

This clonotype was recorded many times. The chain uses TRBV15 and TRBJ1-2; tentative D call: TRBD1 (6 bases). The CDR3 has 14 amino acids. Trimming removed 6 bases at V and 5 bases at J, with 16 bases between. Per the germline V gene, CDR1 is LNHNV and CDR2 is YYDKDF (reference sequence). The CDR3 reads CATSNLTGSYGYTF. The CDR3 bases are TGTGCCACCAGTAACCTCACAGGGTCTTATGGCTACACCTTC.

This clonotype was counted many times. The chain recombines TRBV7-9 with TRBJ2-7; D uncertain. The CDR3 covers 12 residues. Germline CDR1 and CDR2: SEHNR and FQNEAQ (reference sequence). V was pared by 5 bases and J by 2 bases, with 7 bases between. The CDR3 sequence is CASSRGTYEQYF. The CDR3 DNA reads as TGTGCCAGCAGCAGAGGAACCTACGAGCAGTACTTC.

Regarding this clonotype: A read error may produce the germline difference seen at one junction end. V usage is TRBV15 and J usage is TRBJ2-7; no clear D gene. Per the germline V gene, CDR1 is LNHNV and CDR2 is YYDKDF (reference sequence). This CDR3 has 15 amino acids. The CDR3 DNA is TGTGCCACCAGCAGAGCCGGGTTCTCCTCCTACGGGCAGTACTTC. It is translated as CATSRAGFSSYGQYF.